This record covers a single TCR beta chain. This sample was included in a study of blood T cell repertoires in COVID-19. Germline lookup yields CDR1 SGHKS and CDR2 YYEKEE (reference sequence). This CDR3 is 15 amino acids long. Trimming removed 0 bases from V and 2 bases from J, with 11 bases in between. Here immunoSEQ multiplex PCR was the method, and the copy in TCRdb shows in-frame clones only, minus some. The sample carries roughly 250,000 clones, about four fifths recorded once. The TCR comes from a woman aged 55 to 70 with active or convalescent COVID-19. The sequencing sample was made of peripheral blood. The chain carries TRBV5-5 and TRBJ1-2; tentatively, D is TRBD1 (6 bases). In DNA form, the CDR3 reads TGTGCCAGCAGCTTGGCCGGGGGGGGCAACTATGGCTACACCTTC. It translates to CASSLAGGGNYGYTF.